These T cell receptor beta chains were read from a single sample in a study of CD8 T cells in Susac syndrome. TCRdb independently ran MiXCR on the immunoSEQ multiplex PCR reads; one entry per CDR3 protein. Among about 300,000 distinct CDR3 sequences listed, roughly 85% were seen once. The specimen was CD8+ T cells from PBMCs. The receptors originated from a human donor with multiple sclerosis. Both conserved end residues are part of each CDR3.

J	V	CDR3
TRBJ2-2	TRBV12-5	CASGKGVNTGELFF
TRBJ2-1	TRBV20-1	CSASPAGSYNEQFF
TRBJ1-4	TRBV5-1	CASSFSGPEKLFF
TRBJ2-7	TRBV28	CASSLVIGQGPDEQYF
TRBJ2-1	TRBV9	CASSVVGRTDNEQFF
TRBJ2-5	TRBV10-3	CAISVRPAGLEETQYF
TRBJ2-1	TRBV6-1	CASSEEIPGGPGEQFF
TRBJ2-5	TRBV6-1	CASSPWGAGGPEETQYF
TRBJ1-5	TRBV6-2/TRBV6-3	CASSRTGGTQPQHF
TRBJ2-5	TRBV5-6	CASSYITDLGTQYF
TRBJ1-1	TRBV5-1	CASSPAPDTEAFF
TRBJ2-5	TRBV7-6	CASSPTLTGLGETQYF
TRBJ1-1	TRBV5-1	CASSPGERYTEAFF
TRBJ2-7	TRBV27	CASSFGQGSFHEQYF
TRBJ2-3	TRBV6-2/TRBV6-3	CASSYSTDRGDTQYF
TRBJ2-7	TRBV29-1	CSAGTGTISYEQYF
TRBJ2-7	TRBV19	CASSAALPYEQYF
TRBJ2-1	TRBV27	CASSYLGTGLNEQFF
TRBJ2-7	TRBV20-1	CSAIIMGQGFSYEQYF
TRBJ1-3	TRBV4-1	CASSPGTGTSGNTIYF
TRBJ2-7	TRBV6-1	CASSHSSYEQYF
TRBJ2-7	TRBV28	CASSPSGLAGREQYF
TRBJ2-1	TRBV27	CASSLYPHNEQFF